There are many counts of the clone carrying this TCR beta chain. V gave up 7 bases and J gave up 5 bases, with 15 bases separating them. The germline V gene encodes CDR1 MNHEY and CDR2 SVGAGI. This CDR3 is 14 amino acids long. The data belong to a study of cytomegalovirus exposure and HLA in healthy donors. Sequencing used immunoSEQ multiplex PCR; TCRdb keeps in-frame clones, though not all of them. The table records hundreds of thousands of clones, approximately 88% of them present only once. The chain employs TRBV6-5 and TRBJ1-5, with a possible D match to TRBD1 (5 bases). The TCR was taken from a woman aged 25 to 39 in good health and CMV-seropositive. Sequenced material: PBMCs. The CDR3 here is CASTPGGDHQPQHF. The CDR3 DNA follows: TGTGCCAGCACCCCCGGGGGGGATCATCAGCCCCAGCATTTT.